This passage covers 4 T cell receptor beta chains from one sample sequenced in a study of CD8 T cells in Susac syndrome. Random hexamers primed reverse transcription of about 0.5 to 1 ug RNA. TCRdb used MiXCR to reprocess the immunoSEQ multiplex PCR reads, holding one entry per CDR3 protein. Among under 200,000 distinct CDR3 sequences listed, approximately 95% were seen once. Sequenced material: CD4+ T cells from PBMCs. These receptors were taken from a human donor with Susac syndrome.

The CDR3 protein is CSAALGLAGKRDTQYF. CDR3 DNA sequence: TGCAGTGCTGCTCTGGGACTAGCGGGGAAAAGGGATACGCAGTATTTT. The chain combines TRBV20-1 with TRBJ2-3, with 13 bases matching TRBD2. The germline CDR1 and CDR2 sequences are DFQATT and SNEGSKA (reference sequence). V was pared by 5 bases and J by 6 bases, with 11 bases of the junction left unmatched. CDR3 length equals 16 residues.

Written as DNA, the CDR3 is TGTGCCAGCAGCTGGGAGGGGTCCTATGGCTACACCTTC. Protein: CASSWEGSYGYTF. This rearrangement joins TRBV14 to TRBJ1-2; D is perhaps TRBD1 (5 bases). In germline, CDR1 is SGHDN, CDR2 FVKESK. The ends were cut back, 5 bases at V and 4 bases at J, with 11 bases in the middle. The CDR3 consists of 13 residues.

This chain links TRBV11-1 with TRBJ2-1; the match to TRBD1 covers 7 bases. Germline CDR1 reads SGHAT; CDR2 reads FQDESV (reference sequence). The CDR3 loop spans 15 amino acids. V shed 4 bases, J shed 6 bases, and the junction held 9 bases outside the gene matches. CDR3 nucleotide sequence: TGTGCCAGCAGCTCACAGGGGAGTACAGGCAATGAGCAGTTCTTC. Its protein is CASSSQGSTGNEQFF. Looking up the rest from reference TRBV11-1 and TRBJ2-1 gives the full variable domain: EAEVAQSPRYKITEKSQAVAFWCDPISGHATLYWYRQILGQGPELLVQFQDESVVDDSQLPKDRFSAERLKGVDSTLKIQPAELGDSAMYLCASSSQGSTGNEQFFGPGTRLTVL.

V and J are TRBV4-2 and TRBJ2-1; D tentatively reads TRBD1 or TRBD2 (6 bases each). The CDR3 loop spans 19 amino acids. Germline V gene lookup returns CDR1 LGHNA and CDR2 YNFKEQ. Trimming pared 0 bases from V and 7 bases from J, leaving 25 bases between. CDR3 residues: CASSQDWSSAGQGWNEQFF. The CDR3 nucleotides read TGTGCCAGCAGCCAAGATTGGAGCTCCGCGGGACAAGGGTGGAATGAGCAGTTCTTC.